This TCR beta chain comes out of a study of T-cell reconstitution after alpha-beta-depleted transplantation in children. Broader study findings: T-cell counts and diversity at one year post-transplant came mainly from newly produced T cells.

Unique molecular identifiers were incorporated during preparation of the TCRbeta library. TCRdb reprocessed the PCR reads via MiXCR and lists one record per CDR3 protein. The repertoire holds about a million distinct CDR3 sequences, about 29% seen once, with 25% to 35% in the top ten. The CDR3 covers 14 residues. Unmatched junction bases numbered 8, after V lost 3 bases and J lost 10 bases. CDR1 is PRHDT, CDR2 FYEKMQ, per germline (reference sequence). About this clonotype itself: Its antigen is not known.

The rearrangement links TRBV13 to TRBJ1-4, with TRBD1 matching 7 bases. The TCR sequence derives from a boy under three years old who had a stem cell transplant for SCID, so the T cells may come from the graft donor. The sample was PBMCs, mostly from graft donor cells, taken 360 days after TCRalphabeta/CD19-depleted stem cell transplant. CDR3 nucleotides: TGTGCCAGCAGCTTCGGACAGGCTGGTGGAAAACTGTTTTTT. Translated, it gives CASSFGQAGGKLFF.